This T cell receptor (beta chain) was sequenced for a study of low-dose radiotherapy and immunotherapy resistance in tumors. Whole-study context: For Cohort 1, fractions of 0.5 Gy were given every 2 weeks, reaching 6.5 Gy overall.

The count of this clonotype is one. All of the donors were given nivolumab, ipilimumab, aspirin, low-dose cyclophosphamide and low-dose radiotherapy as part of RACIN, a single-arm trial. Solid tumors that lacked tumor-infiltrating lymphocytes and were advanced were present in eligible patients. Gene-specific TRAV and TRBV primers were used for first-strand cDNA, covering alpha and beta chains. With a constant-region primer and a V-primer adapter, TCRs were subjected to 20 PCR cycles of amplification. TCRdb re-analysed the reads in MiXCR, keeping a single row per CDR3 protein. The sample contains about 10,000 distinct CDR3 sequences, approximately 55% of which appear only once. The germline V and J ends were trimmed by 5 bases and 4 bases, with 20 bases remaining between them. The germline gives CDR1 MNHNS, CDR2 SASEGT. This CDR3 region has 16 residues.

This sequence originates from a human donor with advanced metastatic prostate, ovarian, gallbladder or colorectal cancer (not recorded which). This table probably holds off-target reads from a library built for another chain. V usage is TRBV6-1 and J usage is TRBJ1-2; D gene ambiguous. The DNA for the CDR3 is TGTGCCAGCAGTAAAAAGGATCCTACCCCCGGCTATGGCTACACCTTC. It encodes CASSKKDPTPGYGYTF.